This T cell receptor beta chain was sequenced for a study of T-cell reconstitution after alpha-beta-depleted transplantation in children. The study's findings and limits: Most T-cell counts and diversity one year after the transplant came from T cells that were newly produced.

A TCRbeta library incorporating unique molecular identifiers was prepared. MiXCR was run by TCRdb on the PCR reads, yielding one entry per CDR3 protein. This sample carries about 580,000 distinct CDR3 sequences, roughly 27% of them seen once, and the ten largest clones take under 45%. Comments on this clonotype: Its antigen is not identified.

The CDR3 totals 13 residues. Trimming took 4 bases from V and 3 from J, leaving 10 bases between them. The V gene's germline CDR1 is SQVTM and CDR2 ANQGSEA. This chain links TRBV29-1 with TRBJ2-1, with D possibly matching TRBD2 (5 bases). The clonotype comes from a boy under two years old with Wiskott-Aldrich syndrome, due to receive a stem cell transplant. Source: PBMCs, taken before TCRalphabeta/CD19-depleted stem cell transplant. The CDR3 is CSVAGRNYNEQFF. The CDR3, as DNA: TGCAGCGTTGCGGGGAGAAACTACAATGAGCAGTTCTTC.